A selection of T cell receptor beta chains follows, all from one sample in a study of shared clonotypes between healthy human individuals. Sequencing used immunoSEQ multiplex PCR; TCRdb keeps in-frame clones, though not all of them. This table has 900,000 to 1,200,000 clones, approximately 80% appearing once. The sequencing input was memory CD4+ T cells from PBMCs. These receptor sequences come from a young man in good health. Some clones in this sample may be carry-over from other donors' samples. The CDR3 runs from the conserved cysteine through the conserved F or W. The order of the fields is D gene, clone size, V gene, J gene, CDR3 protein, CDR3 DNA. A D gene is named only where the DNA matches it firmly. Clone size, where shown, is once, few, many, or a class for clones that have expanded.

D gene: TRBD1; clone size: .; V gene: TRBV28; J gene: TRBJ2-3; CDR3 protein: CASRTGGGTDTQYF; CDR3 DNA: TGTGCCAGCAGGACAGGGGGAGGCACAGATACGCAGTATTTT
D gene: .; clone size: .; V gene: TRBV7-6; J gene: TRBJ2-1; CDR3 protein: CASTPQGHAYNEQFF; CDR3 DNA: TGTGCCAGCACCCCTCAGGGACACGCGTACAATGAGCAGTTCTTC
D gene: TRBD2; clone size: .; V gene: TRBV5-6; J gene: TRBJ2-1; CDR3 protein: CASSKMASGRRNEQFF; CDR3 DNA: TGTGCCAGCAGTAAGATGGCTAGCGGGAGGCGGAATGAGCAGTTCTTC
D gene: .; clone size: .; V gene: TRBV28; J gene: TRBJ2-1; CDR3 protein: CASRRSLSYNEQFF; CDR3 DNA: TGTGCCAGCAGAAGGTCGCTTTCCTACAATGAGCAGTTCTTC
D gene: TRBD1; clone size: .; V gene: TRBV10-3; J gene: TRBJ1-2; CDR3 protein: CAISGHFGTELSDYTF; CDR3 DNA: TGTGCCATCAGTGGACACTTCGGGACAGAGCTATCCGACTACACCTTC
D gene: .; clone size: .; V gene: TRBV5-1; J gene: TRBJ2-1; CDR3 protein: CASSPGQLGVNNEQFF; CDR3 DNA: TGCGCCAGCAGCCCCGGACAGCTTGGGGTTAACAATGAGCAGTTCTTC
D gene: TRBD2; clone size: .; V gene: TRBV30; J gene: TRBJ2-7; CDR3 protein: CAWSAVAGRAYEQYF; CDR3 DNA: TGTGCCTGGAGTGCGGTAGCGGGAAGGGCCTACGAGCAGTACTTC
D gene: TRBD2; clone size: .; V gene: TRBV28; J gene: TRBJ2-1; CDR3 protein: CASSFSGVSYNEQFF; CDR3 DNA: TGTGCCAGCAGTTTTAGCGGGGTTAGTTACAATGAGCAGTTCTTC
D gene: TRBD1; clone size: many; V gene: TRBV6-6; J gene: TRBJ1-5; CDR3 protein: CASSGQNRGSNQPQHF; CDR3 DNA: TGTGCCAGCAGCGGACAAAACAGGGGCAGCAATCAGCCCCAGCATTTT
D gene: .; clone size: .; V gene: TRBV7-6; J gene: TRBJ1-3; CDR3 protein: CASSPSPAVGNTIYF; CDR3 DNA: TGTGCCAGCAGCCCATCTCCGGCGGTAGGAAACACCATATATTTT
D gene: .; clone size: .; V gene: TRBV9; J gene: TRBJ1-1; CDR3 protein: CASSVAARNTEAFF; CDR3 DNA: TGTGCCAGCAGCGTAGCGGCTAGGAACACTGAAGCTTTCTTT
D gene: .; clone size: .; V gene: TRBV18; J gene: TRBJ2-7; CDR3 protein: CASSPTIGTSLTGGSYEQYF; CDR3 DNA: TGTGCCAGCTCACCAACGATAGGGACTAGCCTAACAGGGGGGTCCTACGAGCAGTACTTC
D gene: .; clone size: many; V gene: TRBV28; J gene: TRBJ2-5; CDR3 protein: CASSSEGMGETQYF; CDR3 DNA: TGTGCCAGCAGTTCCGAGGGCATGGGAGAGACCCAGTACTTC
D gene: TRBD1; clone size: .; V gene: TRBV29-1; J gene: TRBJ1-2; CDR3 protein: CSVENRDRAYYGYTF; CDR3 DNA: TGCAGCGTTGAAAACCGGGACAGGGCTTACTATGGCTACACCTTC
D gene: .; clone size: .; V gene: TRBV5-1; J gene: TRBJ2-7; CDR3 protein: CASSLVAGPTYEQYF; CDR3 DNA: TGCGCCAGCAGCTTGGTTGCGGGACCCACCTACGAGCAGTACTTC
D gene: .; clone size: .; V gene: TRBV28; J gene: TRBJ2-5; CDR3 protein: CASTTLTGQETQYF; CDR3 DNA: TGTGCCAGTACGACCCTGACAGGCCAAGAGACCCAGTACTTC